One and the same sample provided the 29 T cell receptor beta chains below, sequenced in a study of regulatory T cells in long-lasting Graves disease. Relying on iRepertoire HTBI primers and Arm-PCR of CDR3 regions, the team built TCR beta libraries. TCRdb redid the calling of the multiplex PCR reads with MiXCR, one entry per CDR3 protein. The data show just over 600,000 distinct CDR3 sequences, roughly 16% seen once. Time point given: newly diagnosed GD, antithyroid drugs for less than 3 months. From RNA extracted from PBMCs, the TCR library was made. These data also featured in a second study, about T cells in Graves' hyperthyroidism and ophthalmopathy.

Material: peripheral blood mononuclear cells (PBMCs), obtained at new diagnosis, from a patient treated with antithyroid drugs. The receptors originated from a woman in her 30s with Graves disease.

The chain joins TRBV30 to TRBJ2-3; the D gene is possibly TRBD1 (6 bases). V dropped 3 bases and J dropped 4 bases, with 14 bases sitting between them. CDR1 is GTSNPN, CDR2 SVGIG, per germline (reference sequence). The CDR3 is made up of 14 amino acids. This CDR3 is CAWRTGTPPDTQYF. The CDR3 bases are TGTGCCTGGAGGACAGGTACCCCCCCAGATACGCAGTATTTT.

This clonotype was observed a handful of times. V usage is TRBV9 and J usage is TRBJ1-3, with D perhaps TRBD1 (6 bases). CDR1 and CDR2 (germline): SGDLS, YYNGEE. Trimming pared 2 bases from V and 7 bases from J, leaving 10 bases between. The CDR3 length is 13 residues. Here the CDR3 DNA reads TGTGCCAGCAGCGTTAAGGGGGAGAACACCATATATTTT. Translation gives CASSVKGENTIYF.

This clonotype appeared many times. The chain joins TRBV6-1 to TRBJ2-7, with TRBD1 matching 7 bases. The CDR3 covers 15 residues. Germline lookup yields CDR1 MNHNS and CDR2 SASEGT. With V trimmed by 6 bases and J by 5 bases, 13 bases remained unmatched. CDR3 amino acids: CASSLRTGQINEQYF. As DNA, the CDR3 is TGTGCCAGCAGCCTAAGGACGGGACAGATAAACGAGCAGTACTTC.

The chain carries TRBV7-8 and TRBJ1-3, with D uncertain. The CDR3 runs 17 residues. In germline, CDR1 is SGHVS, CDR2 FQNEAQ. Trimming pared 1 base from V and 0 bases from J, leaving 13 bases between. The CDR3 nucleotides are TGTGCCAGCAGCTTAGAATCAATAGGGAGCTCTGGAAACACCATATATTTT. Its translation: CASSLESIGSSGNTIYF.

The chain joins TRBV3-1 to TRBJ2-2, with a possible D match to TRBD2 (5 bases). The CDR3 contains 16 residues. Germline CDR1 and CDR2: LGHDT and YNNKEL (reference sequence). The V end was cut by 2 bases, the J end by 6 bases, with 16 bases between. The chain's CDR3 is CASSQKLLASAGELFF. The CDR3 bases are TGTGCCAGCAGCCAAAAGCTCCTAGCTTCGGCCGGGGAGCTGTTTTTT. Full variable domain (rest looked up from reference TRBV3-1 and TRBJ2-2): DTAVSQTPKYLVTQMGNDKSIKCEQNLGHDTMYWYKQDSKKFLKIMFSYNNKELIINETVPNRFSPKSPDKAHLNLHINSLELGDSAVYFCASSQKLLASAGELFFGEGSRLTVL.

The sample holds a few counts of this clonotype. The CDR3 here is CASSFQVANTEAFF. The CDR3 nucleotides are TGTGCCAGCAGCTTCCAGGTCGCGAACACTGAAGCTTTCTTT. V usage is TRBV7-9 and J usage is TRBJ1-1; no clear D. CDR1 and CDR2 (germline): SEHNR, FQNEAQ (reference sequence). Trimming took off 3 bases at V and 1 base at J, with 9 bases between the two ends. The CDR3 has 14 residues.

This chain links TRBV19 with TRBJ1-5; no firm D call. This CDR3 spans 13 amino acids. V lost 5 bases and J 8 bases, leaving 13 bases between the germline ends. Germline lookup yields CDR1 LNHDA and CDR2 SQIVND (reference sequence). Here the CDR3 reads CASSWAEREPQHF. In nucleotides, the CDR3 is TGTGCCAGTAGTTGGGCAGAAAGAGAGCCCCAGCATTTT.

With respect to this clonotype: A much larger clone sits a single nucleotide away, making a read error possible. This rearrangement joins TRBV28 to TRBJ2-7; D not resolved. The CDR3 has 14 amino acids. V lost 6 bases to trimming and J lost 3 bases, with 15 bases between them. Germline CDR1 is MDHEN and CDR2 is SYDVKM. CDR3 residues: CASRQPRKDYEQYF. CDR3 DNA sequence: TGTGCCAGCAGACAACCCCGAAAAGACTACGAGCAGTACTTC.

The gene calls are TRBV3-1 and TRBJ2-4, with unresolved D. The CDR3 loop spans 13 amino acids. V shed 4 bases and J shed 2 bases, with 6 bases lying between them. The germline gives CDR1 LGHDT, CDR2 YNNKEL (reference sequence). The CDR3 bases are TGTGCCAGCAGCCGCGACCCCAAAAACATTCAGTACTTC. It encodes CASSRDPKNIQYF. The entire variable domain, with the rest obtained from reference TRBV3-1 and TRBJ2-4, is as follows: DTAVSQTPKYLVTQMGNDKSIKCEQNLGHDTMYWYKQDSKKFLKIMFSYNNKELIINETVPNRFSPKSPDKAHLNLHINSLELGDSAVYFCASSRDPKNIQYFGAGTRLSVL.

At least ten counts were recorded for this clonotype. The chain is built from TRBV2 and TRBJ1-5, with D possibly matching TRBD1 (6 bases). This CDR3 has 14 amino acids. The V end lost 5 bases, the J end lost 8 bases, and 16 bases lay between the germline ends. The germline gives CDR1 SNHLY, CDR2 FYNNEI. CDR3 in amino acids: CASSSQQGSEPQHF. The DNA of the CDR3 is TGTGCCAGCAGTAGCCAACAGGGTTCAGAGCCCCAGCATTTT.

This clonotype was counted at least ten times. V gene TRBV28 combines with J gene TRBJ2-7; D is unclear. Per germline, CDR1 MDHEN and CDR2 SYDVKM. The V end was cut by 8 bases, the J end by 0 bases, with 5 bases between. The CDR3 consists of 11 residues. This CDR3 is CASDGSYEQYF. The CDR3 region has the DNA TGTGCCAGCGACGGCTCCTACGAGCAGTACTTC. Supplemented by reference TRBV28 and TRBJ2-7, the full variable domain reads DVKVTQSSRYLVKRTGEKVFLECVQDMDHENMFWYRQDPGLGLRLIYFSYDVKMKEKGDIPEGYSVSREKKERFSLILESASTNQTSMYLCASDGSYEQYFGPGTRLTVT.

This clonotype was recorded at least ten times. The genes are TRBV28 and TRBJ2-3, with D uncertain. CDR1 is MDHEN and CDR2 is SYDVKM in the germline V gene. V lost 3 bases and J lost 2, with 9 bases in between. There are 14 residues in the CDR3. CDR3 residues: CASSLSADTDTQYF. The CDR3 DNA sequence: TGTGCCAGCAGTTTGAGTGCAGACACAGATACGCAGTATTTT.

The chain carries TRBV20-1 and TRBJ2-1; 13 nucleotides line up with TRBD2. The CDR3 length is 18 residues. Germline V gene data show CDR1 as DFQATT and CDR2 as SNEGSKA (reference sequence). V trimming: 1 base; J trimming: 6 bases; junction bases outside the gene matches: 12. The CDR3 protein is CSARGTSGSTGFGNEQFF. The CDR3, as DNA: TGCAGTGCTAGAGGGACTAGCGGGAGTACGGGGTTTGGCAATGAGCAGTTCTTC.

The V and J genes are TRBV11-2 and TRBJ2-2; D is possibly TRBD1 or TRBD2 (5 bases each). The CDR3 contains 15 residues. V was pared by 3 bases and J by 2 bases, with 10 bases between. Looked up from germline, CDR1 is SGHAT and CDR2 is FQNNGV. The CDR3: CASSFRDPNTGELFF. CDR3 DNA sequence: TGTGCCAGCAGCTTTCGGGACCCAAACACCGGGGAGCTGTTTTTT.

In this sample, this clonotype turned up many times. The chain is built from TRBV12-3 or TRBV12-4 and TRBJ1-2; TRBD1 agrees at 8 bases. The V and J ends lost 6 bases and 4 bases, in that order; junction bases with no gene match: 7. There are 14 residues in the CDR3. In DNA, the CDR3 is TGTGCCAGCAGCCACAGGGGGGGAAGCTATGGCTACACCTTC. This sequence encodes CASSHRGGSYGYTF.

The rearrangement uses TRBV6-1 and TRBJ2-3; TRBD1 agrees at 10 bases. J lost 3 bases, V lost 5 bases, and 5 bases had no gene match. There are 15 residues in the CDR3. Germline V CDR1 and CDR2: MNHNS, SASEGT. CDR3 amino acids: CASSTGQGGTDTQYF. CDR3 bases: TGTGCCAGCAGTACCGGACAGGGGGGAACAGATACGCAGTATTTT.

The rearrangement joins TRBV6-1 to TRBJ1-1; possibly TRBD1 for D (6 bases). V shed 6 bases and J shed 4 bases, with 15 bases lying between them. The germline V gene encodes CDR1 MNHNS and CDR2 SASEGT. The CDR3 has 14 residues. The CDR3, as DNA: TGTGCCAGCAGAGTGGTACAGGGTGGCACTGAAGCTTTCTTT. Amino acid sequence: CASRVVQGGTEAFF.

This clonotype came up a few times. This rearrangement joins TRBV6-1 to TRBJ2-7; D is unclear. Germline-derived CDR1 and CDR2 are MNHNS and SASEGT. Trimming removed 4 bases from V and 6 bases from J, with 7 bases in between. CDR3 size: 11 residues. The CDR3 bases are TGTGCCAGCAGTGGGGTTTTCGAGCAGTACTTC. This translates into CASSGVFEQYF.

The rearrangement uses TRBV7-9 and TRBJ2-1; no definite D call. From germline, CDR1 is SEHNR and CDR2 FQNEAQ (reference sequence). The CDR3 length is 15 residues. The V and J ends lost 6 bases and 5 bases respectively, with 17 bases between them. In DNA, the CDR3 is TGTGCCAGCAGGCTTGGAATCGTTAAGAACAATGAGCAGTTCTTC. This sequence encodes CASRLGIVKNNEQFF.

This clonotype was observed at least ten times. The chain couples TRBV11-2 to TRBJ2-5; D is undetermined. V lost 5 bases and J 5 bases, leaving 15 bases between the germline ends. Germline CDR1 SGHAT, CDR2 FQNNGV. CDR3 size: 14 residues. The CDR3 sequence: CASSPQREGETQYF. The DNA of the CDR3 is TGTGCCAGCAGCCCTCAAAGAGAAGGGGAGACCCAGTACTTC. Complete variable domain (other parts from reference TRBV11-2 and TRBJ2-5): EAGVAQSPRYKIIEKRQSVAFWCNPISGHATLYWYQQILGQGPKLLIQFQNNGVVDDSQLPKDRFSAERLKGVDSTLKIQPAKLEDSAVYLCASSPQREGETQYFGPGTRLLVL.

The gene calls are TRBV20-1 and TRBJ1-5; a possible D gene is TRBD1 (6 bases). The CDR3 is 14 amino acids. The V end lost 6 bases, the J end lost 3 bases, and 15 bases lay between the germline ends. Germline V lookup: CDR1 DFQATT, CDR2 SNEGSKA (reference sequence). The CDR3 here is CSAQTGSFNQPQHF. The CDR3 coding sequence is TGCAGTGCCCAAACAGGGTCCTTCAATCAGCCCCAGCATTTT.

The V call is TRBV19, the J call TRBJ1-1; D is uncertain. This CDR3 contains 14 residues. The V end was cut by 7 bases, the J end by 3 bases, with 15 bases between. The germline CDR1 and CDR2 sequences are LNHDA and SQIVND (reference sequence). This CDR3 is CASTDRRGYTEAFF. Written as DNA, the CDR3 is TGTGCCAGTACCGACCGCAGAGGTTACACTGAAGCTTTCTTT.

In its sample, this clonotype was seen many times. The J gene is TRBJ2-5, the V gene TRBV19; TRBD1 or TRBD2 may be the D gene (5 bases each). The CDR3 spans 12 residues. Trimming took off 5 bases at V and 5 bases at J, with 9 bases between the two ends. Germline CDR1 is LNHDA and CDR2 is SQIVND (reference sequence). CDR3 amino acids: CASSPGTETQYF. In nucleotides, the CDR3 is TGTGCCAGTAGTCCTGGGACCGAGACCCAGTACTTC. The complete variable domain, with remaining parts taken from reference TRBV19 and TRBJ2-5, reads DGGITQSPKYLFRKEGQNVTLSCEQNLNHDAMYWYRQDPGQGLRLIYYSQIVNDFQKGDIAEGYSVSREKKESFPLTVTSAQKNPTAFYLCASSPGTETQYFGPGTRLLVL.

This chain connects TRBV19 to TRBJ2-2; TRBD1 might be the D (6 bases). Trimming took 7 bases from V and 6 from J, leaving 12 bases between them. There are 13 residues in the CDR3. Germline V gene sequence: CDR1 LNHDA, CDR2 SQIVND (reference sequence). This CDR3 reads CASKPRQAGELFF. Written as DNA, the CDR3 is TGTGCCAGTAAACCCAGACAGGCCGGGGAGCTGTTTTTT.

The chain has TRBV29-1 and TRBJ2-1, with D unclear. This CDR3 is built from 13 residues. Trimming shortened V by 4 bases and J by 5 bases, and 12 bases separated the two germline ends. The germline V gene encodes CDR1 SQVTM and CDR2 ANQGSEA. DNA for the CDR3: TGCAGCGTTGCAGGTGGCGCTAACAATGAGCAGTTCTTC. This sequence encodes CSVAGGANNEQFF.

This clonotype was counted many times. The genes are TRBV7-2 and TRBJ1-5; unclear D gene. Trimming took 1 base from V and 2 from J, leaving 12 bases between them. This CDR3 comprises 16 residues. CDR1 SGHTA and CDR2 FQGNSA come from the germline V gene. CDR3 region: CASSLDWVGGNQPQHF. The CDR3 DNA follows: TGTGCCAGCAGCTTAGATTGGGTGGGAGGCAATCAGCCCCAGCATTTT.

A few counts support this clonotype. The chain uses TRBV27 and TRBJ2-7; 11 bases fit TRBD1. J lost 1 base, V lost 5 bases, and 7 bases had no gene match. Germline assignment: CDR1 MNHEY and CDR2 SMNVEV (reference sequence). This CDR3 is 16 amino acids long. The CDR3 loop reads CASSRGGQGASYEQYF. For the CDR3, the DNA is TGTGCCAGCAGTAGGGGTGGACAGGGGGCTTCCTACGAGCAGTACTTC.

This clonotype was counted a few times. The V gene is TRBV30, the J gene TRBJ1-1; D not certain. The CDR3 consists of 12 residues. The V end was cut by 0 bases, the J end by 9 bases, with 11 bases between. Germline CDR1 is GTSNPN and CDR2 is SVGIG (reference sequence). In DNA, the CDR3 is TGTGCCTGGAGTGTATGGGCAGCTAAAGCTTTCTTT. Its protein is CAWSVWAAKAFF.

The sample holds many counts of this clonotype. CDR3 nucleotides: TGTGCCAGCAGCTTAGCGCTCGGGACAGGGGCCTACAATGAGCAGTTCTTC. This encodes CASSLALGTGAYNEQFF. The rearrangement joins TRBV7-2 to TRBJ2-1, with 10 bases identical to TRBD1. The CDR3 contains 17 residues. From germline, CDR1 is SGHTA and CDR2 FQGNSA. With V trimmed by 0 bases and J by 2 bases, 4 bases remained unmatched.